This TCR beta chain was profiled in a study of technical replicates of blood from four donors. Sequencing used immunoSEQ multiplex PCR; TCRdb keeps in-frame clones, though not all of them. This sample has tens of thousands of clones, with 92% found just once. Germline V lookup: CDR1 SGHAT, CDR2 FQNNGV. The CDR3 has 14 amino acids. The V end was cut by 3 bases, the J end by 5 bases, with 13 bases between. The chain carries TRBV11-2 and TRBJ2-5; weak D call: TRBD1 (5 bases). The specimen sequenced was T cells isolated from PBMCs. The receptor comes from a human donor in good health. CDR3 sequence: CASSFQGGSETQYF. DNA for the CDR3: TGTGCCAGCAGCTTCCAGGGCGGTTCTGAGACCCAGTACTTC.